Shown below are 21 T cell receptor beta chains from a single sample sequenced in a study of vaccination and CD4 T cells after COVID-19. No antigen is known for these receptors. Cultured CD4+ T cell DNA underwent sequencing with the Oncomine TCR Beta short-read assay. TCRdb redid the calling of the PCR reads with MiXCR, one entry per CDR3 protein. The sample carries 20,000 to 25,000 distinct CDR3 sequences, roughly 33% recorded once. Time point specified: late sampling 161 to 241 days after vaccination in a few convalescent patients. Treatment here: approximately 11-day PBMC culture with coronavirus spike peptide pools or control peptides (ViraFEST assay). The sequencing used CD4+ T cells from blood, cultured in vitro, collected about 7 months after SARS-CoV-2 vaccination. The receptors were sampled from a human donor who had recovered from COVID-19.

CDR3 nucleotides: TGTGCCAGCAGTACAAGGGCCTTGGGGGAGCAGTACTTC. As protein: CASSTRALGEQYF. V is TRBV27 and J is TRBJ2-7; no clear D gene. The V end lost 5 bases, the J end lost 7 bases, and 15 bases lay between the germline ends. Germline-derived CDR1 and CDR2 are MNHEY and SMNVEV (reference sequence). The CDR3 totals 13 residues.

V and J are TRBV6-6 and TRBJ1-1; 7 nucleotides agree with TRBD1. J lost 1 base, V lost 7 bases, and 12 bases had no gene match. This CDR3 has 16 residues. The germline gives CDR1 MNHNY, CDR2 SVGAGI (reference sequence). CDR3 nucleotide sequence: TGTGCCAGCAAAGTCCTGACAGGGCTAAAGAACACTGAAGCTTTCTTT. Amino acids: CASKVLTGLKNTEAFF.

The chain joins TRBV5-1 to TRBJ2-5; 9 positions agree with TRBD1. Losses at the gene ends were 2 bases for V and 4 bases for J; bases not matched to a gene: 9. The CDR3 covers 16 residues. Germline values: CDR1 SGHRS, CDR2 YFSETQ. In DNA form, the CDR3 reads TGCGCCAGCAGCTTAATGAGGGGACAGGGTCGAGAGACCCAGTACTTC. This gives the protein CASSLMRGQGRETQYF. The full variable domain, completed using reference TRBV5-1 and TRBJ2-5, is KAGVTQTPRYLIKTRGQQVTLSCSPISGHRSVSWYQQTPGQGLQFLFEYFSETQRNKGNFPGRFSGRQFSNSRSEMNVSTLELGDSALYLCASSLMRGQGRETQYFGPGTRLLVL.

The chain is built from TRBV7-8 and TRBJ1-5; no firm D call. The CDR3 is made up of 13 amino acids. Germline CDR1 is SGHVS and CDR2 is FQNEAQ. V dropped 3 bases and J dropped 3 bases, with 6 bases sitting between them. CDR3 protein: CASSFTSNQPQHF. As DNA, the CDR3 is TGTGCCAGCAGCTTCACCTCCAATCAGCCCCAGCATTTT.

This clonotype is deemed medium-sized. This chain connects TRBV20-1 to TRBJ2-7; TRBD2 aligns across 8 bases. V lost 3 bases to trimming and J lost 2 bases; unmatched junction nucleotides: 9. This CDR3 is built from 15 residues. Germline CDR1 and CDR2: DFQATT and SNEGSKA (reference sequence). This CDR3 is CSARGAGELPYEQYF. CDR3 DNA: TGCAGTGCTAGGGGAGCGGGAGAGCTTCCCTACGAGCAGTACTTC.

The CDR3 here is CSVEESGNEKLFF. CDR3 coding DNA: TGCAGCGTTGAAGAATCTGGCAATGAAAAACTGTTTTTT. The chain combines TRBV29-1 with TRBJ1-4; unclear D gene. From germline, CDR1 is SQVTM and CDR2 ANQGSEA. The CDR3 runs 13 residues. Deletions cut 0 bases from V and 5 bases from J, with 7 bases between.

This clonotype was seen a few times. The rearrangement joins TRBV28 to TRBJ1-1, with TRBD1 matching 8 bases. CDR3 length equals 19 residues. Germline V CDR1 and CDR2: MDHEN, SYDVKM. J was trimmed by 3 bases and V by 8 bases; bases with no gene match: 23. CDR3 region: CASESLSSWAGGDYTEAFF. The CDR3 DNA reads as TGTGCCAGCGAGTCCCTATCTTCGTGGGCAGGGGGCGATTACACTGAAGCTTTCTTT.

The chain recombines TRBV6-1 with TRBJ1-2; D unresolved. In germline, CDR1 is MNHNS, CDR2 SASEGT. V lost 7 bases to trimming and J lost 3 bases, with 15 bases between them. CDR3 length: 14 amino acids. CDR3 sequence: CASKRVEGYYGYTF. CDR3 in DNA: TGTGCCAGCAAAAGGGTGGAGGGATACTATGGCTACACCTTC.

The table lists this clonotype with a few counts. The chain joins TRBV19 to TRBJ1-2, with 7 nucleotides matching TRBD1. The trim removed 3 bases at V and 4 bases at J, leaving 11 bases unmatched. This CDR3 spans 16 amino acids. Germline values: CDR1 LNHDA, CDR2 SQIVND (reference sequence). CDR3 nucleotide sequence: TGTGCCAGTAGTATCGGCAGGGGGAGGTCTAGCTATGGCTACACCTTC. It specifies CASSIGRGRSSYGYTF.

This chain links TRBV28 with TRBJ2-7; TRBD2 aligns across 10 bases. The CDR3 is made up of 15 amino acids. Trimming took 8 bases from V and 4 from J; bases not matched to a gene: 11. CDR1 and CDR2 (germline): MDHEN, SYDVKM. The chain's CDR3 is CASGALAGVMYEQYF. CDR3 sequence (DNA): TGTGCCAGCGGGGCCCTAGCGGGAGTTATGTACGAGCAGTACTTC.

This clonotype was recorded a few times. The chain combines TRBV6-1 with TRBJ1-1; D not resolved. Trimming took off 1 base at V and 6 bases at J, with 9 bases between the two ends. From germline, CDR1 is MNHNS and CDR2 SASEGT. The CDR3 is 13 residues long. Written as DNA, the CDR3 is TGTGCCAGCAGTGAAGGGAGGCGGGCTGAAGCTTTCTTT. Its protein product is CASSEGRRAEAFF.

This sequence joins TRBV20-1 and TRBJ2-7; D gene unclear. The CDR3 has 14 amino acids. Germline loops: CDR1 DFQATT, CDR2 SNEGSKA (reference sequence). V shed 6 bases and J shed 6 bases, with 21 bases lying between them. CDR3 DNA sequence: TGCAGTGCCCCCCCCCAGCCAGCGAATTCCGAGCAGTACTTC. Its protein product is CSAPPQPANSEQYF.

The J gene is TRBJ2-1, the V gene TRBV6-1; D unresolved. The germline V gene has CDR1 MNHNS and CDR2 SASEGT. Trimming took 2 bases from V and 5 from J, leaving 10 bases between them. The CDR3 covers 14 residues. The CDR3 DNA follows: TGTGCCAGCAGTGAAATGGGCCTCAACAATGAGCAGTTCTTC. It codes for CASSEMGLNNEQFF.

The chain couples TRBV7-6 to TRBJ2-1, with D possibly TRBD2 on 5 matching bases. Germline V CDR1 and CDR2: SGHVS, FNYEAQ. Trimming shortened V by 6 bases and J by 4 bases, and 7 bases separated the two germline ends. The CDR3 runs to 12 residues. The CDR3 protein is CASSGGYNEQFF. In DNA, the CDR3 is TGTGCCAGCAGTGGCGGGTACAATGAGCAGTTCTTC.

Relative to its sample, this clonotype is medium-sized. V is TRBV20-1 and J is TRBJ1-1, with TRBD1 matching over 9 bases. The germline V gene encodes CDR1 DFQATT and CDR2 SNEGSKA (reference sequence). J lost 6 bases, V lost 7 bases, and 9 bases had no gene match. The CDR3 covers 13 residues. CDR3 nucleotides: TGCAGTGAAGCCGGGACAGGGACTGCTGAAGCTTTCTTT. Translated, it gives CSEAGTGTAEAFF.

This clonotype was detected only a few times. This chain connects TRBV6-5 to TRBJ1-5; D gene unclear. CDR1 and CDR2 (germline): MNHEY, SVGAGI. The CDR3 runs to 14 residues. Trimming pared 1 base from V and 0 bases from J, leaving 4 bases between. CDR3 DNA sequence: TGTGCCAGCAGTTACTTGGCTAGCAATCAGCCCCAGCATTTT. Translated, it gives CASSYLASNQPQHF.

The gene calls are TRBV27 and TRBJ2-2; D remains unclear. Germline CDR1 reads MNHEY; CDR2 reads SMNVEV (reference sequence). V lost 4 bases and J 2 bases, leaving 2 bases between the germline ends. CDR3 size: 12 residues. CDR3 bases: TGTGCCAGCAGTTATAACACCGGGGAGCTGTTTTTT. It codes for CASSYNTGELFF.

The chain recombines TRBV7-9 with TRBJ2-3; 11 bases map to TRBD2. V was pared by 0 bases and J by 4 bases, with 12 bases of the junction left unmatched. In germline, CDR1 is SEHNR, CDR2 FQNEAQ (reference sequence). There are 19 residues in the CDR3. The CDR3 loop reads CASSLARIAGGVWADTQYF. Here the CDR3 DNA reads TGTGCCAGCAGCTTAGCGAGGATAGCGGGAGGGGTGTGGGCAGATACGCAGTATTTT.

This clonotype has just a few counts. CDR3 bases: TGTGCCAGCACGTTCGACAGACCCAATCAGCCCCAGCATTTT. Translated: CASTFDRPNQPQHF. This sequence joins TRBV6-2 or TRBV6-3 and TRBJ1-5; D is perhaps TRBD1 (5 bases). The CDR3 has 14 amino acids. The V end was cut by 7 bases, the J end by 3 bases, with 13 bases between. The germline V gene has CDR1 MNHEY and CDR2 SVGEGT.

This clonotype appeared a few times. J is TRBJ2-7 and V is TRBV7-2; D is uncertain. The CDR3 extends over 14 amino acids. V lost 4 bases and J lost 6, with 16 bases in between. Looked up from germline, CDR1 is SGHTA and CDR2 is FQGNSA. This chain's CDR3 is CASSSRPSLGEQYF. CDR3 DNA: TGTGCCAGCAGCTCCCGACCGTCTCTTGGCGAGCAGTACTTC.

Regarding this clonotype: The DNA is left out, because the CDR3 cannot be placed on it with certainty; the CDR3 is given as TCRdb lists it. This chain links TRBV7-3 with TRBJ2-1. The germline CDR1 and CDR2 sequences are SGHTA and FQGTGA. Counting both end residues, the CDR3 totals 19 amino acids. The CDR3 here is CASSFYICSAIDTTNEQFF.